These T cell receptor beta chains were read from a single sample in a study of T cell responses to AZD1222 COVID-19 vaccine. TCRdb's copy holds only in-frame clones and misses some; the assay was immunoSEQ multiplex PCR. The data show some 120,000 clones, 85% to 95% seen once. This material consisted of peripheral blood, taken on day 0 of AZD1222 vaccination. The receptors derive from an adult in good health. Each CDR3 is given with its conserved first and last residue. D genes are given only for firm matches. Only some rows state a clone size, as once, few, many or a class for expanded clones.

- - TRBJ1-3 TRBV21-1 CASSKMARGSRSGNTIYF TGTGCCAGCAGCAAAATGGCCCGGGGGTCCAGGTCTGGAAACACCATATATTTT
- - TRBJ1-3 TRBV18 CASSPSSGNTIYF TGTGCCAGCTCACCGTCCTCTGGAAACACCATATATTTT
- - TRBJ1-2 TRBV6-6 CASSGGRANYGYTF TGTGCCAGCAGTGGGGGAAGGGCTAACTATGGCTACACCTTC
- - TRBJ1-6 TRBV21-1 CASSKRRAWNSPLHF TGTGCCAGCAGCAAAAGGAGGGCGTGGAATTCACCCCTCCACTTT
TRBD2 once TRBJ2-1 TRBV27 CASSPRLAGGPDEQFF TGTGCCAGCAGTCCCCGCCTAGCGGGAGGGCCGGATGAGCAGTTCTTC
TRBD2 - TRBJ2-7 TRBV5-4 CASSPDASGRNYEQYF TGTGCCAGCAGCCCGGACGCTAGCGGGAGGAACTACGAGCAGTACTTC
TRBD2 - TRBJ2-3 TRBV19 CASQREISTDTQYF TGTGCCAGTCAGCGGGAGATCAGCACAGATACGCAGTATTTT
- - TRBJ1-3 TRBV7-9 CASSLMTAGNTIYF TGTGCCAGCAGCTTAATGACAGCTGGAAACACCATATATTTT
- - TRBJ1-1 TRBV19 CASSAYLNTEAFF TGTGCCAGTAGTGCCTACCTGAACACTGAAGCTTTCTTT
TRBD2 - TRBJ2-4 TRBV28 CASSLSSGTLAKNIQYF TGTGCCAGCAGTTTGAGTAGCGGGACTCTAGCCAAAAACATTCAGTACTTC
- - TRBJ1-1 TRBV7-9 CATTRDGGVSTEAFF TGTGCCACGACCAGGGACGGAGGGGTTAGCACTGAAGCTTTCTTT
TRBD1 few TRBJ2-1 TRBV7-3 CASSPQGAQYNEQFF TGTGCCAGCAGCCCACAGGGGGCCCAATACAATGAGCAGTTCTTC
TRBD2 - TRBJ2-7 TRBV30 CAGQRERMDEQYF TGTGCCGGCCAGCGGGAGAGGATGGACGAGCAGTACTTC
- - TRBJ1-2 TRBV2 CASSDDRLGDGYTF TGTGCCAGCAGTGATGACAGGCTCGGGGACGGCTACACCTTC
TRBD1 - TRBJ1-5 TRBV28 CASRTGDPNQPQHF TGTGCCAGCAGGACAGGGGATCCCAATCAGCCCCAGCATTTT
TRBD1 once TRBJ2-1 TRBV5-1 CASSSSGTGAYNEQFF TGCGCCAGCAGCTCCTCCGGGACAGGGGCCTACAATGAGCAGTTCTTC